This paragraph covers one T cell receptor beta chain sequence. Its antigen is unidentified. With 6 bases removed from V and 3 bases from J, the gap between germline ends came to 8 bases. Germline CDR1 SQVTM, CDR2 ANQGSEA. This CDR3 is 11 amino acids long. The record originates from a study of CD8 T cells in Susac syndrome. Study-wide results and caveats: The study conceded that its TCR sequencing and HLA analysis involved relatively few individuals.

Random hexamers were used to reverse transcribe the RNA input (about 0.5 to 1 ug). TCRdb recomputed calls from the immunoSEQ multiplex PCR reads with MiXCR, one row per CDR3 protein. The sample holds 55,000 to 70,000 distinct CDR3 sequences; 95% are singletons and the top ten take around 0.25%. V is TRBV29-1 and J is TRBJ2-5; D is unresolved. Sample: CD8+ T cells from PBMCs. The sequence came from a human donor in good health. The CDR3 coding sequence is TGCAGCGTGCAAGGGAAAGAGACCCAGTACTTC. Encoded protein: CSVQGKETQYF.